These T cell receptor beta chains were read from a single sample in a study of cytomegalovirus exposure and HLA in healthy donors. Repertoires were generated with immunoSEQ multiplex PCR, while TCRdb's copy carries only in-frame clones and drops some. Of approximately 61,000 clones in the sample, roughly 74% were seen once. Sample: PBMCs. These receptor sequences come from a man between 18 and 29 years old in good health and CMV-seropositive. Both conserved end residues are part of each CDR3. A D gene is named only where the DNA matches it firmly. The size entry is marked missing in some rows and otherwise reads once, few, many or a size class.

d_gene,abundance,j_gene,v_gene,CDR3aa,CDR3nt
TRBD2,once,TRBJ2-5,TRBV30,CAWRGTRGETQYF,TGTGCCTGGAGGGGGACTAGGGGAGAGACCCAGTACTTC
TRBD1,-,TRBJ1-2,TRBV25-1,CASSDGQGALGYTF,TGTGCCAGCAGTGACGGACAGGGGGCGCTTGGCTACACCTTC
-,-,TRBJ1-1,TRBV30,CAWSKGTSNTEAFF,TGTGCCTGGAGTAAAGGGACATCGAACACTGAAGCTTTCTTT
-,-,TRBJ2-7,TRBV7-2,CASSLLVEQYF,TGTGCCAGCAGCCTTCTAGTCGAGCAGTACTTC
TRBD1,few,TRBJ1-1,TRBV5-1,CASSYRGETEAFF,TGCGCCAGCAGCTACAGGGGAGAAACTGAAGCTTTCTTT
-,-,TRBJ1-5,TRBV7-9,CASSLARENQPQHF,TGTGCCAGCAGCTTAGCACGGGAGAATCAGCCCCAGCATTTT
TRBD2,-,TRBJ2-7,TRBV2,CASSLRTSGIGDEQYF,TGTGCCAGCAGTTTACGGACTAGCGGGATAGGCGACGAGCAGTACTTC
-,-,TRBJ2-1,TRBV7-2,CASSVQQGPNEQFF,TGTGCCAGCAGCGTGCAACAGGGTCCCAATGAGCAGTTCTTC
-,-,TRBJ1-4,TRBV7-8,CASSFSGRGEKLFF,TGTGCCAGCAGCTTCTCCGGGAGAGGGGAAAAACTGTTTTTT
-,-,TRBJ2-6,TRBV15,CATSRDNSGANVLTF,TGTGCCACCAGCAGAGATAACTCTGGGGCCAACGTCCTGACTTTC
-,-,TRBJ2-6,TRBV4-2,CASSPTTGSSGANVLTF,TGTGCCAGCAGCCCGACGACAGGAAGCTCTGGGGCCAACGTCCTGACTTTC
-,-,TRBJ1-1,TRBV11-2,CASSSSRENTEAFF,TGTGCCAGCAGCTCATCCCGGGAGAACACTGAAGCTTTCTTT
TRBD1,-,TRBJ1-1,TRBV4-1,CASSQQDRVEAFF,TGCGCCAGCAGCCAACAGGACAGGGTTGAAGCTTTCTTT
-,-,TRBJ1-1,TRBV11-3,CASSGRTQVNTEAFF,TGTGCCAGCAGCGGCCGGACACAGGTGAACACTGAAGCTTTCTTT
-,-,TRBJ1-1,TRBV30,CAWSGLVVGAFF,TGTGCCTGGAGTGGACTTGTGGTGGGAGCTTTCTTT
-,-,TRBJ1-5,TRBV28,CASSLGQNQPQHF,TGTGCCAGCAGTTTAGGTCAGAATCAGCCCCAGCATTTT
TRBD1,few,TRBJ1-5,TRBV30,CAWTGQSHSNQPQHF,TGTGCCTGGACGGGACAGAGTCATAGCAATCAGCCCCAGCATTTT
-,-,TRBJ2-3,TRBV29-1,CSGGEGTDTQYF,TGCAGCGGAGGAGAAGGCACAGATACGCAGTATTTT
TRBD2,-,TRBJ2-1,TRBV29-1,CSVEAPRGGMDEQFF,TGCAGCGTTGAAGCTCCTAGGGGAGGGATGGATGAGCAGTTCTTC
-,-,TRBJ2-2,TRBV15,CATSEGAGELFF,TGTGCCACCAGCGAAGGGGCCGGGGAGCTGTTTTTT
TRBD1,once,TRBJ1-4,TRBV5-1,CASSAGQNIEKLFF,TGCGCCAGCAGCGCGGGACAGAACATTGAAAAACTGTTTTTT
-,-,TRBJ2-5,TRBV5-8,CASSNKETQYF,TGTGCCAGCAGCAATAAAGAGACCCAGTACTTC
TRBD1,-,TRBJ1-2,TRBV5-1,CASSRGDREGYTF,TGCGCCAGCAGCCGCGGGGACAGGGAGGGCTACACCTTC
-,-,TRBJ2-5,TRBV29-1,CSVEGGRGQQETQYF,TGCAGCGTTGAAGGAGGCAGGGGCCAACAAGAGACCCAGTACTTC
-,-,TRBJ2-1,TRBV13,CASSPEASRFNEQFF,TGTGCCAGCAGCCCCGAGGCCAGCCGCTTCAATGAGCAGTTCTTC
-,once,TRBJ1-1,TRBV19,CASSMYGGVEAFF,TGTGCCAGTAGTATGTATGGGGGGGTTGAGGCTTTCTTT
-,few,TRBJ1-1,TRBV5-1,CASSLTGAGTEAFF,TGCGCCAGCAGCTTGACAGGCGCTGGCACTGAAGCTTTCTTT
TRBD1,-,TRBJ1-2,TRBV4-2,CASSQDGEGAAGYTF,TGTGCCAGCAGCCAAGATGGAGAGGGGGCAGCGGGCTACACCTTC
TRBD1,-,TRBJ1-2,TRBV10-3,CAVEDRGYGYTF,TGTGCCGTTGAAGACAGGGGCTATGGCTACACCTTC
-,-,TRBJ1-1,TRBV10-2,CASSAVEGNTEAFF,TGCGCCAGCAGTGCCGTGGAGGGGAACACTGAAGCTTTCTTT
-,-,TRBJ1-2,TRBV5-1,CASSATGRYGYTF,TGCGCCAGCAGCGCAACAGGGCGCTATGGCTACACCTTC
TRBD2,-,TRBJ2-7,TRBV29-1,CSAKRDFENYEQYF,TGCAGCGCAAAGCGGGATTTTGAGAACTACGAGCAGTACTTC
TRBD1,few,TRBJ2-1,TRBV28,CASNPQGLYNEQFF,TGTGCCAGCAATCCACAGGGGTTGTACAATGAGCAGTTCTTC
-,-,TRBJ2-7,TRBV28,CASRPTGLSYEQYF,TGTGCCAGCAGGCCGACGGGACTCTCCTACGAGCAGTACTTC
-,-,TRBJ2-2,TRBV7-6,CASSPSGWGTGELFF,TGTGCCAGCAGCCCCTCAGGGTGGGGCACCGGGGAGCTGTTTTTT
-,-,TRBJ1-1,TRBV5-1,CASSLGQNNPNTEAFF,TGCGCCAGCAGCTTAGGACAGAATAACCCTAACACTGAAGCTTTCTTT
-,few,TRBJ1-2,TRBV2,CASSEPLTQILDGYTF,TGTGCCAGCAGTGAACCCCTGACACAGATCCTTGATGGCTACACCTTC
TRBD2,few,TRBJ2-7,TRBV10-3,CAISEAGDYYYEQYF,TGTGCCATCAGTGAGGCGGGGGACTACTACTACGAGCAGTACTTC
-,-,TRBJ1-1,TRBV6-5,CASSVLRDINTEAFF,TGTGCCAGCAGTGTCCTTAGAGACATAAACACTGAAGCTTTCTTT
-,-,TRBJ2-5,TRBV2,CASSSSQLETQYF,TGTGCCAGCAGTTCTTCCCAACTGGAGACCCAGTACTTC
TRBD2,-,TRBJ2-3,TRBV6-1,CASGGTSGADTQYF,TGTGCCAGCGGGGGGACTAGCGGAGCAGATACGCAGTATTTT
-,-,TRBJ1-5,TRBV6-4,CASSPGGAVGNQPQHF,TGTGCCAGCAGTCCCGGGGGGGCGGTGGGCAATCAGCCCCAGCATTTT
-,-,TRBJ2-2,TRBV11-2,CASSLGGGNTGELFF,TGTGCCAGCAGCTTAGGGGGCGGGAACACCGGGGAGCTGTTTTTT
-,-,TRBJ1-2,TRBV15,CATTPVGGNYGYTF,TGTGCCACCACCCCGGTCGGGGGGAACTATGGCTACACCTTC
TRBD1,few,TRBJ2-3,TRBV2,CASSPGQGRADTQYF,TGTGCCAGCAGTCCCGGACAGGGGAGGGCAGATACGCAGTATTTT
TRBD2,-,TRBJ2-1,TRBV6-5,CASSYSSGSMNEQFF,TGTGCCAGCAGTTACTCTAGCGGGAGTATGAATGAGCAGTTCTTC
-,-,TRBJ2-5,TRBV11-2,CASSAGWGGTQETQYF,TGTGCCAGCAGCGCCGGTTGGGGCGGCACACAAGAGACCCAGTACTTC
-,-,TRBJ1-2,TRBV7-9,CASSLETDVYGYTF,TGTGCCAGCAGCTTAGAGACAGACGTCTATGGCTACACCTTC
-,-,TRBJ1-1,TRBV30,CAWSVIRGTEAFF,TGTGCCTGGAGTGTTATTAGGGGAACTGAAGCTTTCTTT
-,-,TRBJ1-1,TRBV6-5,CASSYGLATEAFF,TGTGCCAGCAGTTACGGGCTGGCGACTGAAGCTTTCTTT
TRBD1,once,TRBJ1-1,TRBV6-1,CASRGTGRTEAFF,TGTGCCAGCAGAGGGACAGGGAGGACTGAAGCTTTCTTT
-,-,TRBJ1-4,TRBV6-1,CASRDLGGEKLFF,TGTGCCAGCAGAGACCTGGGGGGTGAAAAACTGTTTTTT
-,-,TRBJ1-5,TRBV6-5,CASSYSRFNQPQHF,TGTGCCAGCAGTTACTCCCGGTTTAATCAGCCCCAGCATTTT
TRBD2,-,TRBJ2-4,TRBV19,CASSEDGGGLAGAKNIQYF,TGTGCCAGTAGCGAGGACGGCGGAGGACTAGCGGGAGCCAAAAACATTCAGTACTTC
-,few,TRBJ1-1,TRBV29-1,CSAPAGGTEAFF,TGCAGCGCCCCCGCGGGGGGCACTGAAGCTTTCTTT